The TCR beta chain described here comes from a study of T cells in localized non-small cell lung cancer. Only in-frame clones appear in the TCRdb table, and some are missing; sequencing was by immunoSEQ multiplex PCR. The data contain about 34,000 clones, 85% to 95% of them seen just once; the ten biggest clones take up around 8%. Germline V gene data show CDR1 as SGHVS and CDR2 as FQNEAQ. V shed 5 bases and J 8 bases; nucleotides not matched to a gene: 9. This CDR3 has 14 residues. The material sequenced was peripheral blood, taken before any cancer treatment. The chain combines TRBV7-8 with TRBJ1-2; 9 bases are shared with TRBD1. The TCR originated in a female donor at least 60 years old with stage I lung adenocarcinoma. The CDR3 reads CASSPQTGGEGYTF. The CDR3 DNA reads as TGTGCCAGCAGCCCTCAAACAGGGGGCGAGGGCTACACCTTC.